Sequencing of this TCR beta chain was carried out in a study of shared clonotypes between healthy human individuals. The naive CD8 fraction comprised CD45RO-negative cells positively selected for CCR7 and excluded terminally differentiated effector memory CD45RA+ cells. V lost 3 bases to trimming and J lost 6 bases, with 15 bases between them. CDR1 LGHNT and CDR2 FRNRAP come from the germline V gene. CDR3 length: 15 residues. The run depth of the assay was deep. Libraries were prepared by immunoSEQ multiplex PCR; TCRdb keeps only in-frame clonotypes and omits some of them. This table holds 650,000 to 800,000 clones, around 92% found once.

The chain uses TRBV12-5 and TRBJ2-1; no definite D call. The receptor's source is a man in his thirties or forties in good health. The sequencing input was naive CD8+ T cells sorted from blood. The CDR3 region is CASGFPVGSTNEQFF. The CDR3 coding sequence is TGTGCTAGTGGTTTCCCCGTGGGTAGTACCAATGAGCAGTTCTTC.